This record covers a single TCR beta chain. Its antigen is undetermined. Germline V gives CDR1 LGHNA, CDR2 YNFKEQ. This CDR3 is built from 14 residues. Trimming took 4 bases from V and 5 from J, leaving 14 bases between them. These data originate in a study of response to subunit inactivated influenza vaccine. Study-level points and caveats: With each seasonal influenza vaccination, the authors suggested, few new T cells are recruited.

TCRdb independently ran MiXCR on the RT-PCR reads; one entry per CDR3 protein. This table has 430,000 or so distinct CDR3 sequences, about 10% appearing once. The chain employs TRBV4-2 and TRBJ1-1, with D possibly matching TRBD1 (5 bases). The source is a middle-aged man who received an inactivated influenza vaccine. Source: PBMCs from blood, taken about 40 days after vaccination. CDR3 bases: TGTGCCAGCAGCCGGCACGGGGGGAAAACTGAAGCTTTCTTT. Residues: CASSRHGGKTEAFF.